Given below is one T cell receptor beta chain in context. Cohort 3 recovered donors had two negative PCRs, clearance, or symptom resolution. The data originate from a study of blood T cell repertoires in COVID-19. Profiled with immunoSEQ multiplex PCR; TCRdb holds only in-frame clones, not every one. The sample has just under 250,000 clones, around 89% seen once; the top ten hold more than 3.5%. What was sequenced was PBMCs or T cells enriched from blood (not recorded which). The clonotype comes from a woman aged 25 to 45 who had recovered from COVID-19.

CDR3 loop: CATSRDGYSLEKLFF. The CDR3 DNA follows: TGTGCCACCAGCAGGGATGGGTACAGCTTGGAAAAACTGTTTTTT. The chain has TRBV15 and TRBJ1-4, with D uncertain. Germline V gives CDR1 LNHNV, CDR2 YYDKDF (reference sequence). Trimming left V 3 bases short and J 8 bases short, with 16 bases between. The CDR3 is made up of 15 amino acids.